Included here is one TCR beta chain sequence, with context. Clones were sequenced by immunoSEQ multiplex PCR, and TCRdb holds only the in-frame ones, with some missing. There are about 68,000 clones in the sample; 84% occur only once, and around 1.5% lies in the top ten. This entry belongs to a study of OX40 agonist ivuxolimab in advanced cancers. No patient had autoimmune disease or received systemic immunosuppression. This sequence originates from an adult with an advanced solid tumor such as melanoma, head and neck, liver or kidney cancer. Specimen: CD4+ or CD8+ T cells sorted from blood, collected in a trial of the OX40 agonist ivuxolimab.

In DNA form, the CDR3 reads TGTGCCAGCAGCGCCGCGACAGGGCGCTATGGCTACACCTTC. Translated: CASSAATGRYGYTF. The rearrangement links TRBV9 to TRBJ1-2; 7 bases match TRBD1. With V trimmed by 3 bases and J by 4 bases, 6 bases remained unmatched. The CDR3 has 14 residues. Germline-derived CDR1 and CDR2 are SGDLS and YYNGEE.